This TCR beta chain came from a study of T cells in Graves' hyperthyroidism and ophthalmopathy. General study points: The majority of expanded thyroid clonotypes above 0.001 also appeared in blood.

Amplification targeted TCR beta CDR3 regions from RNA transcripts. The HTBI primer set served for first-round RT-PCR of the TCR CDR3. TCRdb redid the calling of the multiplex PCR reads with MiXCR, one entry per CDR3 protein. Of more than 300,000 distinct CDR3 sequences in the sample, 15% to 20% were seen once. V lost 6 bases and J lost 2, with 16 bases in between. The length of the CDR3 is 15 residues. Germline assignment: CDR1 MNHNS and CDR2 SASEGT. This clonotype was detected ten times or more. Its antigen is not known. Each ophthalmopathy patient scored at least 3 on the Clinical Activity Score and at least 4 on NOSPECS grade, with duration under 3 months. Uncontrolled infection, other autoimmune disease, pregnancy and lactation each barred patients from inclusion.

The sequence was collected from a man between 18 and 35 years old with Graves' ophthalmopathy. The chain carries TRBV6-1 and TRBJ2-5; the D call may be TRBD1 or TRBD2 (6 bases each). The source material was blood. CDR3 nucleotide sequence: TGTGCCAGCAGACCCTCGGGGGCAGGTCAAGAGACCCAGTACTTC. It codes for CASRPSGAGQETQYF.